Included here is one TCR beta chain sequence, with context. This sample is part of a study of blood T cell repertoires in COVID-19. Study as a whole: The origin of the acute and convalescent COVID-19 samples was the United States, Italy and Spain. T cells, B-cell-depleted T cells, or PBMCs supplied cDNA or gDNA.

Per the germline V gene, CDR1 is SGHRS and CDR2 is YFSETQ. Trimming took off 0 bases at V and 1 base at J, with 2 bases between the two ends. The CDR3 loop spans 13 amino acids. Authors' analysis steps: Cell counts per sample came from amplifying reference gene primers. Method: immunoSEQ multiplex PCR; TCRdb's copy keeps in-frame clones and lacks some. That table supplies the V and J calls and clone size; D and trimming were determined from the DNA. In the table there are tens of thousands of clones, 90% of which are singletons. The chain carries TRBV5-1 and TRBJ1-3; D is uncertain. The source is a human donor in a cohort sampled during active COVID-19. The sample consisted of peripheral blood. The CDR3 is CASSLASGNTIYF. The CDR3 coding sequence is TGCGCCAGCAGCTTGGCGTCTGGAAACACCATATATTTT.